This T cell receptor beta chain appears in the sequencing data of a study of beta chain features in type 1 diabetes. Study-level points and caveats: Cells expressing TCR highly could be over-represented by cDNA sequencing. The study found fewer insertions and more deletions at VDJ junctions in type 1 diabetes patients.

The table lists this clone with a few counts. Its target is not known. CDR3 size: 14 residues. V was pared by 3 bases and J by 5 bases, with 5 bases of the junction left unmatched. Germline V gene data show CDR1 as SGHNT and CDR2 as YYREEE (reference sequence). Sorting of CD4+ naive, central memory, regulatory and stem cell-like memory cells was performed via CD45RO/CCR7/CD25/CD127/CD95/CD27. cDNA synthesis used the whole RNA isolate, giving expressed TCRB sequences. Profiling relied on immunoSEQ multiplex PCR, and the TCRdb table lists in-frame clones only, not all of them. The table lists about 230,000 clones, 9.6% of them singletons.

The V call is TRBV5-4, the J call TRBJ1-1; 9 bases match TRBD1. Sequenced input: naive CD4+ T cells from blood. The clonotype comes from a woman in her late teens or twenties in good health. The CDR3 sequence: CASSSGQGRTEAFF. The DNA for the CDR3 is TGTGCCAGCAGCTCAGGACAGGGGAGGACTGAAGCTTTCTTT.